This entry is about one TCR beta chain. For TCR beta, libraries came from iRepertoire HTBI primers and Arm-PCR of CDR3 regions. In the original workflow: Identified across the samples were approximately 60 TRBV segments and over 11 TRBJ segments. Each CDR3 protein is one row after TCRdb ran MiXCR on the multiplex PCR reads. These V and J calls derive from TCRdb rather than the authors' analysis. This table has around 400,000 distinct CDR3 sequences, roughly 24% appearing once. Documented time point: persistent/refractory GD, antithyroid drugs over 5 years with positive TRAb. PBMC RNA served as the TCR library source. Doctors identified Graves' disease using the American Thyroid Association guidelines. Patient provenance is recorded as an endocrinology department in Xi'an, China. The data were obtained in a study of regulatory T cells in long-lasting Graves disease. In the study overall: Over 5 years on antithyroid drugs plus positive TSH receptor antibodies marked Graves' disease as persistent.

The CDR3 is 13 amino acids. V lost 7 bases to trimming and J lost 0 bases, with 10 bases between them. Germline-derived CDR1 and CDR2 are DFQATT and SNEGSKA (reference sequence). The rearrangement uses TRBV20-1 and TRBJ1-3, with D maybe TRBD1 (6 bases). This sequence was found in a woman aged 40 to 50 with Graves disease. The specimen was peripheral blood mononuclear cells (PBMCs), collected when the disease was refractory, from a patient treated with antithyroid drugs. CDR3 sequence (DNA): TGCAGTGTCGGACAGAACTCTGGAAACACCATATATTTT. Residues: CSVGQNSGNTIYF.